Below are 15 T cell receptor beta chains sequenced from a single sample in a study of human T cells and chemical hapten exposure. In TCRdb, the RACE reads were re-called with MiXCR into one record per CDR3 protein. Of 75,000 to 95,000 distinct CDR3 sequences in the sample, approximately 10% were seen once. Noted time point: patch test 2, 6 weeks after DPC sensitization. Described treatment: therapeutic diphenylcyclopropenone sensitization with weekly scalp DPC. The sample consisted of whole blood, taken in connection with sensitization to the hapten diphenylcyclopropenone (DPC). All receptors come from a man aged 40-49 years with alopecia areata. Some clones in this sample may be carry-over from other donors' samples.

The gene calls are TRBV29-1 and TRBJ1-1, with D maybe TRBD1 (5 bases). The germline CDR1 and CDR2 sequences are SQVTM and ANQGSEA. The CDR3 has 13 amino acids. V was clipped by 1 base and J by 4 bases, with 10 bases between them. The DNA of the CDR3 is TGCAGCGTTGAAGGAGGGGTCGGCACTGAAGCTTTCTTT. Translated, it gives CSVEGGVGTEAFF.

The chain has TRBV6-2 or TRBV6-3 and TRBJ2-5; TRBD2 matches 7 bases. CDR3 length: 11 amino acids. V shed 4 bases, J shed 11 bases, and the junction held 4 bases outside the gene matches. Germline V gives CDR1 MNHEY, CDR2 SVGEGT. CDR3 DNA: TGTGCCAGCAGTTCCGGGACTAAACAGTACTTC. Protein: CASSSGTKQYF.

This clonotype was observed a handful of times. The CDR3 sequence: CASRSTSENTGELFF. The CDR3 region has the DNA TGTGCCAGCAGGTCCACTAGCGAGAACACCGGGGAGCTGTTTTTT. This rearrangement joins TRBV6-2 or TRBV6-3 to TRBJ2-2; 7 bases map to TRBD2. CDR1 is MNHEY, CDR2 SVGEGT, per germline. CDR3 length: 15 amino acids. Losses at the gene ends were 6 bases for V and 1 base for J; bases not matched to a gene: 5.

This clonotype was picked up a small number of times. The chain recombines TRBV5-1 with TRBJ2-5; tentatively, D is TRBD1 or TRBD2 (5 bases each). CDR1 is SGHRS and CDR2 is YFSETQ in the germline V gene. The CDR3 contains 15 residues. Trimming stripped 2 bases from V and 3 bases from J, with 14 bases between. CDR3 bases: TGCGCCAGCAGCTTCTTACCACTAGGGGAAGAGACCCAGTACTTC. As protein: CASSFLPLGEETQYF.

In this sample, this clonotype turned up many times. CDR3 in DNA: TGTGCCAGCAGCCCACAAACTACAGGGAACACTGAAGCTTTCTTT. Its protein is CASSPQTTGNTEAFF. The V call is TRBV4-2, the J call TRBJ1-1, with D maybe TRBD1 (5 bases). Trimming took off 4 bases at V and 1 base at J, with 13 bases between the two ends. Germline lookup yields CDR1 LGHNA and CDR2 YNFKEQ. The CDR3 runs 15 residues.

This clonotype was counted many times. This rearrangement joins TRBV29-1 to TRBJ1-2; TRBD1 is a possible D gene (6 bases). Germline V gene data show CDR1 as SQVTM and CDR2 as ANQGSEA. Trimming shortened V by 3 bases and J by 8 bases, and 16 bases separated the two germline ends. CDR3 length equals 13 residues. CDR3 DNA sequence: TGCAGCGTTGAGGCAGGGGTGTTACAGGGCTACACCTTC. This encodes CSVEAGVLQGYTF.

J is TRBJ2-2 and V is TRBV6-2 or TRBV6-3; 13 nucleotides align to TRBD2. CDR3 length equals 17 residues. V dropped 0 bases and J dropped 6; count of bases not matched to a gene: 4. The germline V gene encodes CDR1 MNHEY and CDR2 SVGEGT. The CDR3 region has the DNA TGTGCCAGCAGTTACTCCGGACTAGCGGGAGTCGCCGGGGAGCTGTTTTTT. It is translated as CASSYSGLAGVAGELFF.

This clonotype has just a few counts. CDR3 bases: TGTGCCAGCGCCTCTAGCGGGATTAGCACAGATACGCAGTATTTT. As protein: CASASSGISTDTQYF. The chain employs TRBV7-2 and TRBJ2-3; TRBD2 agrees at 9 bases. V was clipped by 8 bases and J by 0 bases; unmatched bases: 6. The CDR3 runs 15 residues. CDR1 and CDR2 (germline): SGHTA, FQGNSA.

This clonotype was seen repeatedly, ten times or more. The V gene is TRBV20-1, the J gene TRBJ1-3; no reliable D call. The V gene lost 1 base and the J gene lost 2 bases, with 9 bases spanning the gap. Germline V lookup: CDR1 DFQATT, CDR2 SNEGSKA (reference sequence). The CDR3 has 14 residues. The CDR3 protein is CSARVETAGNTIYF. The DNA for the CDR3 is TGCAGTGCTAGAGTCGAAACTGCTGGAAACACCATATATTTT.

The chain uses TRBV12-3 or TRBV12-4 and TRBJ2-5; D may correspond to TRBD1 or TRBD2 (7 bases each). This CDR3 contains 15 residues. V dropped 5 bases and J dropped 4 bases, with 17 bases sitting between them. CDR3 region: CASSQGEGNPETQYF. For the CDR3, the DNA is TGTGCCAGCAGTCAGGGGGAGGGAAACCCAGAGACCCAGTACTTC.

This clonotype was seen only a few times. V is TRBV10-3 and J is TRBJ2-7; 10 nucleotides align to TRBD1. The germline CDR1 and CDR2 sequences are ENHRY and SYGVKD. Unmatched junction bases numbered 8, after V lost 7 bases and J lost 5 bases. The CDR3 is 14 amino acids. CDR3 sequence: CAITGRQGANEQYF. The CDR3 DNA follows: TGTGCCATCACTGGCAGACAGGGGGCCAACGAGCAGTACTTC.

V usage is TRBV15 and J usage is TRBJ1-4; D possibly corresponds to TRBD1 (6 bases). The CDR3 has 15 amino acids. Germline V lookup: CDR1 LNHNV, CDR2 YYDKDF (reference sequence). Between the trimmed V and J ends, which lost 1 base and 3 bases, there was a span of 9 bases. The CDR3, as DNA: TGTGCCACCAGCAGAGGGACAGATCCTAATGAAAAACTGTTTTTT. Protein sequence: CATSRGTDPNEKLFF.

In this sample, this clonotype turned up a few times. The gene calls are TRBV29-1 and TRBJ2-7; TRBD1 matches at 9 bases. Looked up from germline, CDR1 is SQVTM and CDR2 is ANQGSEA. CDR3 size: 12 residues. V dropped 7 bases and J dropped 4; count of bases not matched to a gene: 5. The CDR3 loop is CSAGQGIYEQYF. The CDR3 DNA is TGCAGCGCCGGACAGGGGATTTACGAGCAGTACTTC.

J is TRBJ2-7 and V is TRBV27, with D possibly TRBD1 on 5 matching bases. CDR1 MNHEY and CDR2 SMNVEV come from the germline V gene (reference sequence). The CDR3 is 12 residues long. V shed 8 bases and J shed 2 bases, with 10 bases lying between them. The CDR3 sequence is CASGAQAYEQYF. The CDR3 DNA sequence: TGTGCCAGCGGGGCCCAAGCCTACGAGCAGTACTTC.

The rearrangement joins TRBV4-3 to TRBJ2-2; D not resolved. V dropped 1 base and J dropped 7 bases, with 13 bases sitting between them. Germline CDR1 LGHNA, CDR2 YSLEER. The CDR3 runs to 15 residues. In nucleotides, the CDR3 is TGCGCCAGCAGCCAAGGAGACTTCCTCCACGGGGAGCTGTTTTTT. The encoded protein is CASSQGDFLHGELFF.